A single sample is the source of the 15 T cell receptor beta chains below, sequenced in a study of early stage breast cancer tumors. The data were produced by immunoSEQ multiplex PCR, yet TCRdb's version contains in-frame clones alone and is incomplete. The profile shows tens of thousands of clones, roughly four fifths of them singletons. The specimen was blood. These receptors were collected from a person in their fifties with breast cancer.

This chain connects TRBV25-1 to TRBJ2-1, with TRBD2 as a possible D gene (6 bases). Trimming cost V 3 bases and J 3 bases, with 15 bases left between them. The CDR3 runs to 16 residues. Germline CDR1 is MGHDK and CDR2 is SYGVNS. Written as DNA, the CDR3 is TGTGCCAGCAGTGACGACCGGGACTCGTTCTACAATGAGCAGTTCTTC. Amino acids: CASSDDRDSFYNEQFF.

This chain joins TRBV7-9 and TRBJ2-5; D call uncertain. This CDR3 contains 15 residues. Germline V gives CDR1 SEHNR, CDR2 FQNEAQ (reference sequence). V lost 1 base, J lost 2 bases, and 11 bases lay in between. The CDR3 bases are TGTGCCAGCAGCTTAGGTGGAGTAGGGCAAGAGACCCAGTACTTC. This sequence encodes CASSLGGVGQETQYF.

The chain combines TRBV10-3 with TRBJ2-7; TRBD1 might be the D (5 bases). The CDR3 is made up of 12 amino acids. CDR1 and CDR2 (germline): ENHRY, SYGVKD. The ends were cut back, 6 bases at V and 3 bases at J, with 9 bases in the middle. For the CDR3, the DNA is TGTGCCATCAGCGTTCAGGGCTACGAGCAGTACTTC. Translated, it gives CAISVQGYEQYF.

The rearrangement links TRBV5-5 to TRBJ2-1, with D maybe TRBD1 (5 bases). The V end lost 4 bases, the J end lost 6 bases, and 17 bases lay between the germline ends. This CDR3 is 15 amino acids long. CDR1 and CDR2 (germline): SGHKS, YYEKEE (reference sequence). The chain's CDR3 is CASSLMTDWINEQFF. CDR3 DNA: TGTGCCAGCAGCCTGATGACAGACTGGATCAATGAGCAGTTCTTC. Filled out from reference TRBV5-5 and TRBJ2-1, the complete variable domain reads DAGVTQSPTHLIKTRGQQVTLRCSPISGHKSVSWYQQVLGQGPQFIFQYYEKEERGRGNFPDRFSARQFPNYSSELNVNALLLGDSALYLCASSLMTDWINEQFFGPGTRLTVL.

The V gene is TRBV9, the J gene TRBJ2-5; 7 bases match TRBD2. Germline lookup yields CDR1 SGDLS and CDR2 YYNGEE. The CDR3 runs to 16 residues. Trimming took 4 bases from V and 2 from J; bases not matched to a gene: 11. The CDR3 loop is CASSTQHISGQETQYF. For the CDR3, the DNA is TGTGCCAGCAGCACACAACATATTAGCGGGCAAGAGACCCAGTACTTC.

This clone was found a few times. The chain couples TRBV5-1 to TRBJ1-5; D is perhaps TRBD1 (5 bases). Trimming pared 4 bases from V and 9 bases from J, leaving 17 bases between. CDR3 length: 14 residues. Germline loops: CDR1 SGHRS, CDR2 YFSETQ. The CDR3 nucleotides read TGCGCCAGCAGCCCACTTGGGGGGTCGGGGCCCCAGCATTTT. Translating gives CASSPLGGSGPQHF.

The V gene is TRBV7-9, the J gene TRBJ1-5; 8 bases map to TRBD1. V lost 4 bases and J lost 2; bases outside the gene matches: 7. Germline V gives CDR1 SEHNR, CDR2 FQNEAQ (reference sequence). CDR3 size: 16 residues. The CDR3: CASSSSGQARNQPQHF. Written as DNA, the CDR3 is TGTGCCAGCAGCTCGTCGGGACAGGCTCGCAATCAGCCCCAGCATTTT.

The V and J genes are TRBV5-5 and TRBJ2-3, with 8 bases lining up with TRBD2. This CDR3 is 16 amino acids long. The J segment lost 0 bases and the V segment lost 4 bases, leaving 7 bases of the junction unmatched. The V gene's germline CDR1 is SGHKS and CDR2 YYEKEE (reference sequence). CDR3: CASSGPLAASTDTQYF. For the CDR3, the DNA is TGTGCCAGCAGCGGACCACTAGCGGCTAGCACAGATACGCAGTATTTT.

V usage is TRBV29-1 and J usage is TRBJ1-2; D remains ambiguous. V lost 5 bases and J 6 bases, leaving 7 bases between the germline ends. This CDR3 has 10 amino acids. The germline V gene has CDR1 SQVTM and CDR2 ANQGSEA. This CDR3 reads CSVFRDGYTF. CDR3 nucleotide sequence: TGCAGCGTTTTTCGGGATGGCTACACCTTC.

This clone was counted only a few times. The V call is TRBV28, the J call TRBJ1-2; D not resolved. Germline CDR1 reads MDHEN; CDR2 reads SYDVKM. CDR3 length: 12 amino acids. Trimming shortened V by 6 bases and J by 5 bases, and 10 bases separated the two germline ends. The CDR3 sequence is CASSLIGYGYTF. The CDR3, as DNA: TGTGCCAGCAGCCTTATTGGGTATGGCTACACCTTC.

The chain links TRBV30 to TRBJ1-1, with 7 bases that match TRBD1. Germline CDR1 GTSNPN, CDR2 SVGIG (reference sequence). The ends lost 5 bases at V and 5 bases at J; junction bases unmatched: 2. The CDR3 is 11 amino acids. The CDR3 is CAWGGQTEAFF. CDR3 sequence (DNA): TGTGCCTGGGGGGGACAGACTGAAGCTTTCTTT. Full variable domain (outside the CDR3, taken from reference TRBV30 and TRBJ1-1): SQTIHQWPATLVQPVGSPLSLECTVEGTSNPNLYWYRQAAGRGLQLLFYSVGIGQISSEVPQNLSASRPQDRQFILSSKKLLLSDSGFYLCAWGGQTEAFFGQGTRLTVV.

The chain joins TRBV6-1 to TRBJ2-7; TRBD2 agrees at 8 bases. Germline V gene data show CDR1 as MNHNS and CDR2 as SASEGT. V lost 11 bases, J lost 3 bases, and 12 bases stayed unmatched. CDR3 length: 14 amino acids. The CDR3 spells CAGSGGASLYEQYF. In DNA form, the CDR3 reads TGTGCCGGCTCCGGGGGGGCCTCCCTCTACGAGCAGTACTTC.

The chain uses TRBV7-3 and TRBJ2-3; D ambiguous. The CDR3 contains 13 residues. CDR1 SGHTA and CDR2 FQGTGA come from the germline V gene. Trimming stripped 1 base from V and 0 bases from J, with 2 bases between. CDR3 DNA sequence: TGTGCCAGCAGCTTAATTAGCACAGATACGCAGTATTTT. Its protein product is CASSLISTDTQYF.

Regarding this clone: At one boundary the junction diverges from the germline segment, which might be a read error. This chain uses TRBV5-3 with TRBJ2-5; D is unclear. TRBV5-3 is known as an ORF, though its function is uncertain. CDR3 length equals 12 residues. The DNA of the CDR3 is TGTGCCAGCAGCTTGGACCAAGAGACCCAGTACTTC. It codes for CASSLDQETQYF.

DNA for the CDR3: TGTGCCAGCAGCTTGGCATACGGTGGGATTACTGAAGCTTTCTTT. It is translated as CASSLAYGGITEAFF. The rearrangement joins TRBV5-4 to TRBJ1-1; the D is unclear. Trimming left V 0 bases short and J 5 bases short, with 14 bases between. The CDR3 contains 15 residues. CDR1 is SGHNT, CDR2 YYREEE, per germline (reference sequence). The whole variable domain, remainder taken from reference TRBV5-4 and TRBJ1-1, is ETGVTQSPTHLIKTRGQQVTLRCSSQSGHNTVSWYQQALGQGPQFIFQYYREEENGRGNFPPRFSGLQFPNYSSELNVNALELDDSALYLCASSLAYGGITEAFFGQGTRLTVV.